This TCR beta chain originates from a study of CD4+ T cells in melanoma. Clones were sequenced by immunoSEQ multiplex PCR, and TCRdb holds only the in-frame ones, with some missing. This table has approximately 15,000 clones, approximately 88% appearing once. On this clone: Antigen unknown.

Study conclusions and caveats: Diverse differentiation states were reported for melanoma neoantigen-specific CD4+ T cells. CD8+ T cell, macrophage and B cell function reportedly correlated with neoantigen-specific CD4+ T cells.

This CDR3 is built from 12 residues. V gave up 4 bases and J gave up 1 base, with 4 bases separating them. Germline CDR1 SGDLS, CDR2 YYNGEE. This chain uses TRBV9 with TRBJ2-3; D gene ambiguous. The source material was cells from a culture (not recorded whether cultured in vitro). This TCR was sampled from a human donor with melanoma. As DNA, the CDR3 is TGTGCCAGCAGCCCTCGCACAGATACGCAGTATTTT. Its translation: CASSPRTDTQYF.